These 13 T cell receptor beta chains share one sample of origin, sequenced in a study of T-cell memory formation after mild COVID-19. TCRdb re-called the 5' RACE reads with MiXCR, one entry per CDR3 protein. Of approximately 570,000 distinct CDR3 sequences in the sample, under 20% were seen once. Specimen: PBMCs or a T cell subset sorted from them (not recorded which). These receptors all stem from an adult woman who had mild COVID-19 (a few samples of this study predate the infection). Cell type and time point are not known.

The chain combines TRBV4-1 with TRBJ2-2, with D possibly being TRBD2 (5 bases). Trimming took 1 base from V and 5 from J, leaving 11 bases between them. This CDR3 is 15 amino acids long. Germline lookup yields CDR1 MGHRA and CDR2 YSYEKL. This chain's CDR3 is CASSQGGRLTGELFF. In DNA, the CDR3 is TGCGCCAGCAGCCAAGGAGGCAGACTAACCGGGGAGCTGTTTTTT.

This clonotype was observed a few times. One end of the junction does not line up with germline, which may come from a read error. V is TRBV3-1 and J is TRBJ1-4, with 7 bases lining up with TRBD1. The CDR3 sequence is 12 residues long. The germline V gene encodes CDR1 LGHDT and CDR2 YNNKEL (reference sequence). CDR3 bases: TGTGCCAGCAGCCAAGAAGGGGGCGGGGCGATTTTT. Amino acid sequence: CASSQEGGGAIF. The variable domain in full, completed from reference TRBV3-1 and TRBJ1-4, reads DTAVSQTPKYLVTQMGNDKSIKCEQNLGHDTMYWYKQDSKKFLKIMFSYNNKELIINETVPNRFSPKSPDKAHLNLHINSLELGDSAVYFCASSQEGGGAIFGSGTQLSVL.

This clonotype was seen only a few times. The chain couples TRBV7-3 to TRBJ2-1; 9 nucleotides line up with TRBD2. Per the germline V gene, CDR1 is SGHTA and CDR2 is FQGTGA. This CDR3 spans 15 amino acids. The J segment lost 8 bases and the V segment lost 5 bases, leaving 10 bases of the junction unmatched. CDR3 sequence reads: CASSPRASGVYEQFF. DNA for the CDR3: TGTGCCAGCAGCCCTCGTGCTAGCGGGGTCTATGAGCAGTTCTTC.

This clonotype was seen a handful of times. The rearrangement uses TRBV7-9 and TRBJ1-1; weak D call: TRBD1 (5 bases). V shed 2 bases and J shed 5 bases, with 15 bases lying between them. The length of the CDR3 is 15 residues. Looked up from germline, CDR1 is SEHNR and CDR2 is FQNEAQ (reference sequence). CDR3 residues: CASSLRWGVGTEAFF. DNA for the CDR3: TGTGCCAGCAGCTTAAGGTGGGGCGTAGGAACTGAAGCTTTCTTT.

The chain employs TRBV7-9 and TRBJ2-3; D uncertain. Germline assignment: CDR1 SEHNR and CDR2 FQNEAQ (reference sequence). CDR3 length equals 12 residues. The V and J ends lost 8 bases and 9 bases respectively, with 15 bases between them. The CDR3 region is CASGDGDETQYF. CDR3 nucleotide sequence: TGTGCCAGCGGAGATGGAGATGAGACGCAGTATTTT.

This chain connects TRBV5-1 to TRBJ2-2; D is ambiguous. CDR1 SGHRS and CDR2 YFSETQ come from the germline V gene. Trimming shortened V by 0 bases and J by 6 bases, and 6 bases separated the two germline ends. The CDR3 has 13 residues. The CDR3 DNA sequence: TGCGCCAGCAGCTTGGGAGCTCCCGGGGAGCTGTTTTTT. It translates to CASSLGAPGELFF.

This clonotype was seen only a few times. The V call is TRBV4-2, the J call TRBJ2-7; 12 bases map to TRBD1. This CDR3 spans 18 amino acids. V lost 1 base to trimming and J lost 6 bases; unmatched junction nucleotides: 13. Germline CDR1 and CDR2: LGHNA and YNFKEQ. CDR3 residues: CASSQVGIIGDRGPEQYF. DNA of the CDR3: TGTGCCAGCAGCCAAGTAGGCATTATTGGGGACAGGGGGCCCGAGCAGTACTTC.

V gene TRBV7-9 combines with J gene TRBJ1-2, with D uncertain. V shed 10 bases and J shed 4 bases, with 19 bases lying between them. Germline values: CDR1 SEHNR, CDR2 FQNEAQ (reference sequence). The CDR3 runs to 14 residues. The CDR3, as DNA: TGTGCCACCGTAAGGGAGAGGAGGCGCTATGGCTACACCTTC. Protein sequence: CATVRERRRYGYTF.

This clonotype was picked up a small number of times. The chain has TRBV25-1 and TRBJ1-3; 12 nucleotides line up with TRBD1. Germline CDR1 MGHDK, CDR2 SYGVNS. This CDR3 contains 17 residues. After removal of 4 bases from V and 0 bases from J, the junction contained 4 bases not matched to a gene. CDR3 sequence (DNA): TGTGCCAGCAGTGCGGGACAGGGGGCCATCTCTGGAAACACCATATATTTT. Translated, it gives CASSAGQGAISGNTIYF.

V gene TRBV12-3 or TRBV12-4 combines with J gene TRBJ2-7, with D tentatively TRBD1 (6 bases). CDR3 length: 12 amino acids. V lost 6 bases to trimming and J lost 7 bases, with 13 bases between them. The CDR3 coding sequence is TGTGCCAGCAGCCCCGGGACAACTGAGCAGTACTTC. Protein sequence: CASSPGTTEQYF.

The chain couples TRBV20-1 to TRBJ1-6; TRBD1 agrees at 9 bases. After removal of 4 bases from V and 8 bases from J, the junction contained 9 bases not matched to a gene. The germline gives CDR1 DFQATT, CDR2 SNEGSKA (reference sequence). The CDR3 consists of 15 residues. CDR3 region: CSATLGQGPDSPLHF. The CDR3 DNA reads TGCAGTGCTACCCTAGGACAGGGGCCGGATTCACCCCTCCACTTT.

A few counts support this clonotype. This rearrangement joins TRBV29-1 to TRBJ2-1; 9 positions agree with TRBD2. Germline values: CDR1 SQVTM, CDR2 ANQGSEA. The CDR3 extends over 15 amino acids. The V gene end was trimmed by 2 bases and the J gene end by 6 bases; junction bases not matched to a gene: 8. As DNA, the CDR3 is TGCAGCGTTGAAACACCCGGACTAGCGTTCAATGAGCAGTTCTTC. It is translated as CSVETPGLAFNEQFF.

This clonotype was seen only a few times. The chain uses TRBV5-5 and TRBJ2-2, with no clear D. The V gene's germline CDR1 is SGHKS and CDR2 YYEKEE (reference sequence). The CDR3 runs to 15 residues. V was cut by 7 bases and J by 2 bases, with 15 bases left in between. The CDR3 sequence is CASAPATPNTGELFF. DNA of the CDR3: TGTGCCAGCGCCCCAGCTACCCCTAACACCGGGGAGCTGTTTTTT.